Listed below are T cell receptor beta chains from one sample, sequenced in a study of blood T cell repertoires in COVID-19. The data were produced by immunoSEQ multiplex PCR, yet TCRdb's version contains in-frame clones alone and is incomplete. Of around 60,000 clones detected, roughly 89% appear once; the ten largest clones hold roughly an eighth. The sequenced material came from peripheral blood. The receptors derive from a man aged 60 to 69 with active COVID-19. Each CDR3 is given with its conserved first and last residue. A D gene is named only where the DNA matches it firmly. Clone size appears in some rows only: once, few, many, or a class for an expanded clone.

CDR3 DNA: TGTGCCAGCAGCCGGGGGAGTGGGCGCGCTAACACCGGGGAGCTGTTTTTT; CDR3 protein: CASSRGSGRANTGELFF; D gene: NA; clone size: NA; V gene: TRBV21-1; J gene: TRBJ2-2
CDR3 DNA: TGTGCCAGCAGCACCGGGACTAGCGGGAGCACAGATACGCAGTATTTT; CDR3 protein: CASSTGTSGSTDTQYF; D gene: TRBD2; clone size: NA; V gene: TRBV7-9; J gene: TRBJ2-3
CDR3 DNA: TGTGCCAGCAGCACGACTAGAATGTCTTTGTACGAGCAGTACTTC; CDR3 protein: CASSTTRMSLYEQYF; D gene: NA; clone size: NA; V gene: TRBV28; J gene: TRBJ2-7
CDR3 DNA: TGCGCCAGCAGCCCTAGATCGGGATTGCCCCACGAGCAGTACTTC; CDR3 protein: CASSPRSGLPHEQYF; D gene: NA; clone size: NA; V gene: TRBV5-1; J gene: TRBJ2-7
CDR3 DNA: TGTGCCAGCAGTCCACTCGACAGGTTCGACACCGGGGAGCTGTTTTTT; CDR3 protein: CASSPLDRFDTGELFF; D gene: NA; clone size: NA; V gene: TRBV27; J gene: TRBJ2-2
CDR3 DNA: TGTGCCAGCAGCCTTTTCGGACAGGGCTCGAACACTGAAGCTTTCTTT; CDR3 protein: CASSLFGQGSNTEAFF; D gene: TRBD1; clone size: NA; V gene: TRBV28; J gene: TRBJ1-1
CDR3 DNA: TGTGCCAGCAGCTTTTGGGGGCAGGAAAACATTCAGTACTTC; CDR3 protein: CASSFWGQENIQYF; D gene: NA; clone size: NA; V gene: TRBV7-9; J gene: TRBJ2-4
CDR3 DNA: TGTGCCAGCAGTCCGGGACAGGGGGCGAATTGGGTGTACTTC; CDR3 protein: CASSPGQGANWVYF; D gene: TRBD1; clone size: NA; V gene: TRBV6-5; J gene: TRBJ2-7
CDR3 DNA: TGCGCCAGCATGGGGAGCTCCTATAATTCACCCCTCCACTTT; CDR3 protein: CASMGSSYNSPLHF; D gene: NA; clone size: NA; V gene: TRBV5-1; J gene: TRBJ1-6
CDR3 DNA: TGCGCCAGCAGCCCACCGGGGAGGGAAAGGGAGCAGTACTTC; CDR3 protein: CASSPPGREREQYF; D gene: TRBD2; clone size: NA; V gene: TRBV4-1; J gene: TRBJ2-7
CDR3 DNA: TGTGCCAGCAGTGAGACCACAGGGGGCTACGAGCAGTACTTC; CDR3 protein: CASSETTGGYEQYF; D gene: TRBD1; clone size: few; V gene: TRBV6-1; J gene: TRBJ2-7
CDR3 DNA: TGCGCCAGCAGCGACCAGGGGGCTCCTAATGAAAAACTGTTTTTT; CDR3 protein: CASSDQGAPNEKLFF; D gene: TRBD1; clone size: NA; V gene: TRBV5-1; J gene: TRBJ1-4
CDR3 DNA: TGTGCCACCCAGAGCGGGGGGACCATAAGCGGGGAGCTGTTTTTT; CDR3 protein: CATQSGGTISGELFF; D gene: TRBD2; clone size: NA; V gene: TRBV2; J gene: TRBJ2-2
CDR3 DNA: TGCAGCGTTGTGGTCAGGGGTATCACAGATACGCAGTATTTT; CDR3 protein: CSVVVRGITDTQYF; D gene: NA; clone size: once; V gene: TRBV29-1; J gene: TRBJ2-3
CDR3 DNA: TGTGCCAGTAGTATAGTTCGGGTCCTCTCCTACAATGAGCAGTTCTTC; CDR3 protein: CASSIVRVLSYNEQFF; D gene: NA; clone size: few; V gene: TRBV19; J gene: TRBJ2-1
CDR3 DNA: TGTGCCAGCAGCTTAGCCGGGAACAATTCACCCCTCCACTTT; CDR3 protein: CASSLAGNNSPLHF; D gene: NA; clone size: NA; V gene: TRBV11-3; J gene: TRBJ1-6
CDR3 DNA: TGTGCCACCAGTGATCCCAGGTCCCACGACGAGCAGTACTTC; CDR3 protein: CATSDPRSHDEQYF; D gene: NA; clone size: NA; V gene: TRBV24-1; J gene: TRBJ2-7
CDR3 DNA: TGTGCCAGCAGTCAACCTGAGGGGGGGGCCAGAAACACCTACGAGCAGTACTTC; CDR3 protein: CASSQPEGGARNTYEQYF; D gene: NA; clone size: NA; V gene: TRBV6-6; J gene: TRBJ2-7
CDR3 DNA: TGTGCCTGGAGTAGAGTCACCGGGGAGCTGTTTTTT; CDR3 protein: CAWSRVTGELFF; D gene: NA; clone size: NA; V gene: TRBV30; J gene: TRBJ2-2
CDR3 DNA: TGTGCCAGCAGTGACACCGGCGAAAAGAACTACGAGCAGTACTTC; CDR3 protein: CASSDTGEKNYEQYF; D gene: NA; clone size: few; V gene: TRBV27; J gene: TRBJ2-7
CDR3 DNA: TGTGCCAGCAGCTTTTCGACAGGGGGAAGAGAGACCCAGTACTTC; CDR3 protein: CASSFSTGGRETQYF; D gene: TRBD1; clone size: NA; V gene: TRBV7-2; J gene: TRBJ2-5
CDR3 DNA: TGTGCCAGCAGCGGGGGACAGGGCGGTACTCAGCCCCAGCATTTT; CDR3 protein: CASSGGQGGTQPQHF; D gene: TRBD1; clone size: NA; V gene: TRBV9; J gene: TRBJ1-5
CDR3 DNA: TGTGCCAGCAGCCCAGGACAGGGGGGTATCCATGAGCAGTTCTTC; CDR3 protein: CASSPGQGGIHEQFF; D gene: TRBD1; clone size: NA; V gene: TRBV7-3; J gene: TRBJ2-1
CDR3 DNA: TGTGCCAGCAACGCTAGGGGTGCAACTAATGAAAAACTGTTTTTT; CDR3 protein: CASNARGATNEKLFF; D gene: NA; clone size: once; V gene: TRBV2; J gene: TRBJ1-4